The rows below give T cell receptor beta chains drawn from one sample of a study of shared clonotypes between healthy human individuals. Here immunoSEQ multiplex PCR was the method, and the copy in TCRdb shows in-frame clones only, minus some. The table lists over 750,000 clones, roughly 96% of them singletons. Material: naive CD8+ T cells sorted from blood. Every receptor here comes from a man aged 30-40 years in good health. Each CDR3 is given with its conserved first and last residue. Fields, in order: V gene, J gene, clone size, D gene, CDR3 DNA, CDR3 protein. A D gene is named only where the DNA matches it firmly. Rows may omit the clone size; those that give it use once, few, many or a size class.

TRBV19	TRBJ1-1	NA	NA	TGTGCCAGTAGTATAACCCCTGGGAACACTGAAGCTTTCTTT	CASSITPGNTEAFF
TRBV6-4	TRBJ1-1	NA	NA	TGTGCCAGCAGTGACAGGGGGGGATTATCTGAAGCTTTCTTT	CASSDRGGLSEAFF
TRBV7-9	TRBJ2-5	NA	TRBD2	TGTGCCAGCCATATGAACCACGGGGGGGCGGTCGAGACCCAGTACTTC	CASHMNHGGAVETQYF
TRBV28	TRBJ1-3	NA	TRBD1	TGTGCCAGCAGTTCTCCGGACAGGAACTCTGGAAACACCATATATTTT	CASSSPDRNSGNTIYF
TRBV25-1	TRBJ2-7	once	NA	TGTGCCAGCAGTGGTGGAGGGGCCCCCTACGAGCAGTACTTC	CASSGGGAPYEQYF
TRBV7-2	TRBJ2-7	NA	NA	TGTGCCAGCAGCTTAGCGGGTGCCTACGAGCAGTACTTC	CASSLAGAYEQYF
TRBV15	TRBJ2-7	NA	TRBD1	TGTGCCACCAGCAGAGAAGCTCCGGGACAGGGCTCCTACGAGCAGTACTTC	CATSREAPGQGSYEQYF
TRBV28	TRBJ1-2	NA	NA	TGTGCCAGCAGTTTGTCCGGGAATAACTATGGCTACACCTTC	CASSLSGNNYGYTF
TRBV4-1	TRBJ2-3	NA	NA	TGCGCCAGCAGCCAAGATCCTAGCACAGATACGCAGTATTTT	CASSQDPSTDTQYF
TRBV28	TRBJ2-7	once	TRBD1	TGTGCCAGCAGTGTGGACAGGGGCTACGAGCAGTACTTC	CASSVDRGYEQYF
TRBV7-9	TRBJ2-7	NA	NA	TGTGCCAGCAGCCCGCCGTCCCCCGAGCAGTACTTC	CASSPPSPEQYF
TRBV6-5	TRBJ2-1	NA	NA	TGTGCCAGCAGTTATTCCTCGCGCTTAGATATGCGGGAGCAGTTCTTC	CASSYSSRLDMREQFF
TRBV20-1	TRBJ1-2	NA	NA	TGCAGTGCCGCAGGGAACTATGGCTACACCTTC	CSAAGNYGYTF
TRBV15	TRBJ2-1	NA	TRBD2	TGTGCCACCAGCTTACGGACTAGCGGGAGTAGTTGGCCTAAATACAATGAGCAGTTCTTC	CATSLRTSGSSWPKYNEQFF
TRBV15	TRBJ2-7	few	TRBD1	TGTGCCACCAGCAAAAAACAGGGGTACTACGAGCAGTACTTC	CATSKKQGYYEQYF
TRBV28	TRBJ1-3	NA	NA	TGTGCCGGGGGCAGCTCTGGAAACACCATATATTTT	CAGGSSGNTIYF
TRBV7-9	TRBJ2-5	NA	NA	TGTGCCAGCAGCTTAGGTGGGCCAAATCAAGAGACCCAGTACTTC	CASSLGGPNQETQYF
TRBV28	TRBJ1-2	NA	TRBD1	TGTGCCAGCAATTTACAGGGGGGTAACTATGGCTACACCTTC	CASNLQGGNYGYTF
TRBV19	TRBJ2-6	NA	TRBD1	TGTGCCAGTAGAAGTGGGACAGGGGGCTCTGGGGCCAACGTCCTGACTTTC	CASRSGTGGSGANVLTF
TRBV7-2	TRBJ2-7	NA	NA	TGTGCCAGCAGCTTACTGCTAGGTTCGACCTACGAGCAGTACTTC	CASSLLLGSTYEQYF
TRBV5-1	TRBJ2-7	NA	TRBD1	TGCGCCAGCAGCCCCGGACAGGGGAACTACTACTACGAGCAGTACTTC	CASSPGQGNYYYEQYF
TRBV7-8	TRBJ2-1	once	TRBD1	TGTGCCAGCAGCCATAGTCGGACAGGGCCCTACAATGAGCAGTTCTTC	CASSHSRTGPYNEQFF
TRBV4-2	TRBJ2-1	NA	TRBD2	TGTGCCAGCAGCCGCGGACTAGCGGGAGAAGGTGAGCAGTTCTTC	CASSRGLAGEGEQFF
TRBV7-2	TRBJ2-1	NA	NA	TGTGCCAGCAGCTTAGTGGGTGGCCCGGCCCTCATAAATGAGCAGTTCTTC	CASSLVGGPALINEQFF
TRBV27	TRBJ2-5	NA	TRBD1	TGTGCCAGCAGTCCGCTTATCTCACAGGGGGCCGAGGAGACCCAGTACTTC	CASSPLISQGAEETQYF
TRBV29-1	TRBJ2-1	NA	NA	TGCAGCGTTGAAGACCCCCTAGCGCCAGGAGGCTCTGAGCAGTTCTTC	CSVEDPLAPGGSEQFF
TRBV5-1	TRBJ2-4	once	TRBD1	TGCGCCAGACCTACTCATTACAGGGGGAGAAATGAAAACATTCAGTACTTC	CARPTHYRGRNENIQYF
TRBV28	TRBJ2-7	NA	NA	TGTGCCAGCAGTCCCCGGCCGCGCTCCTACGAGCAGTACTTC	CASSPRPRSYEQYF
TRBV7-9	TRBJ2-7	NA	TRBD2	TGTGCCAGCAGCACCCGTGATAGCGGGAGGATAGGAGTGCACGAGCAGTACTTC	CASSTRDSGRIGVHEQYF
TRBV14	TRBJ2-1	NA	NA	TGTGCCAGCAGCCAAGACAGGGGCTACAATGAGCAGTTCTTC	CASSQDRGYNEQFF
TRBV27	TRBJ1-5	NA	NA	TGTGCCAGCAGTCCAGAGTTCTCGCAGCCCCAGCATTTT	CASSPEFSQPQHF
TRBV4-1	TRBJ2-5	NA	NA	TGCGCCAGCAGCCAAGGAGGCGGGCAAGGTCAAGAGACCCAGTACTTC	CASSQGGGQGQETQYF
TRBV7-9	TRBJ2-1	NA	TRBD2	TGTGCCAGCAGCTTGCCCCCTAGCGGGAGCGGCCCTGAGCAGTTCTTC	CASSLPPSGSGPEQFF
TRBV7-8	TRBJ2-2	NA	NA	TGTGCCAGCAGCTTAGCCGGAGGGGACACCGGGGAGCTGTTTTTT	CASSLAGGDTGELFF
TRBV5-8	TRBJ2-7	NA	NA	TGTGCCAGCAGCTGGCGCGGCTACGAGCAGTACTTC	CASSWRGYEQYF
TRBV27	TRBJ2-3	NA	TRBD2	TGTGCCAGCAGTTCCGGGCGGCGGGAGACCCCCCTCACAGATACGCAGTATTTT	CASSSGRRETPLTDTQYF
TRBV28	TRBJ2-1	NA	NA	TGTGCCAGCAGTTTCCGCGACTTGCGCTCCTACAATGAGCAGTTCTTC	CASSFRDLRSYNEQFF
TRBV5-1	TRBJ1-4	NA	NA	TGCGCCAGCAGCTTGCAACAGGGAAGTGAAAAACTGTTTTTT	CASSLQQGSEKLFF
TRBV7-9	TRBJ2-2	NA	NA	TGTGCCAGCAGCTTAGTTAACGTAGACACCGGGGAGCTGTTTTTT	CASSLVNVDTGELFF
TRBV7-6	TRBJ1-2	NA	TRBD1	TGTGCCAGCAGCCCAGACAGGGTGGGCTACACCTTC	CASSPDRVGYTF
TRBV2	TRBJ2-2	NA	NA	TGTGCCAGCAAATGGGCCGGGGAGCTGTTTTTT	CASKWAGELFF
TRBV6-1	TRBJ2-5	NA	TRBD1	TGTGCCAGCAGTGAACTAAGACAGGGGGCAGAGACCCAGTACTTC	CASSELRQGAETQYF